This is a list of T cell receptor beta chains from one sample in a study of blood T cell repertoires in COVID-19. TCRdb's table, derived via immunoSEQ multiplex PCR, lists solely in-frame clones and lacks some. The sample lists about 300,000 clones, approximately 90% occurring once. Input material: peripheral blood. The receptors originated from a woman aged 50 to 65 with COVID-19, enrolled during active disease. Both conserved end residues are part of each CDR3.

16,TRBV14,CASSQAGSSLYNEQFF
17,TRBV19,CASSISVTGPTNYGYTF
13,TRBV10-3,CAVTDSKDQPQHF
16,TRBV5-1,CASSLGLGSSYNEQFF
18,TRBV10-2,CASSESPRRTGANEKLFF
16,TRBV4-3,CASSQEPDRAWYGYTF
14,TRBV6-5,CASRTTGTLEKLFF
15,TRBV5-4,CASSFGQSSSYEQYF
17,TRBV4-1,CASSQEVPLIYNSPLHF
14,TRBV30,CAWSVRSGLAEQFF
16,TRBV24-1,CATSDPSPPEGYEQFF
16,TRBV5-5,CASSLVAGAMDWGYTF
18,TRBV2,CASSYGTSGSGPGNEQFF
16,TRBV30,CAWSPERQGTTNEQYF
14,TRBV19,CASSMGRTIQPQHF
17,TRBV18,CASSPPGLAGAQNEQFF
14,TRBV6-4,CASSADRGNSPLHF
16,TRBV2,CASSPSEMWLGEKLFF
16,TRBV15,CATSIRGTSGRNEQFF
13,TRBV5-4,CASSLSRGETQYF
21,TRBV4-1,CASSQAPDPRPAGGTWYEQFF
15,TRBV19,CASSIFGSYTGELFF
15,TRBV5-1,CASSSDRGSGNTIYF
14,TRBV5-4,CASSVDRGNEKLFF
14,TRBV5-4,CASSTPSGPYEQYF
15,TRBV11-2,CASSLGPTVLYGYTF
18,TRBV18,CASSPASPSFNSYNEQFF
14,TRBV24-1,CATSDPGTSGGYTF
16,TRBV10-1,CASSEVSSGFYNEQFF
17,TRBV7-7,CASSPRPLTPSPDEQFF
12,TRBV3-1/TRBV3-2,CASSQRDSEQFF
15,TRBV4-1,CASSQVGQGEYEQYF
16,TRBV10-3,CAISDLIPTGVDEAFF
18,TRBV7-7,CASSASLLAGVKSNEQFF